This TCR beta chain was sequenced during a study of CD8+CD57+ T cells in acquired aplastic anemia. Across the whole study: Yields of DNA that came from sorted CD4+ and CD8+ cells averaged around 3 ug.

As regards this clonotype: What it recognizes is unknown.

Both TCR beta VDJ combination and CDR3 sequence profiling were carried out. Genomic DNA was the template for this profiling. TCRdb reprocessed the reads with MiXCR, giving one entry per CDR3 protein. The table records a few hundred thousand distinct CDR3 sequences, around 82% of them present only once. Sequencing was done on patients that had shown CD8+CD57+ cell expansion by flow cytometry. Blood sampling was performed on the patients, and none of them had received therapy by then. Trimming stripped 4 bases from V and 2 bases from J, with 13 bases between. Germline V gene lookup returns CDR1 SGHDT and CDR2 YYEEEE. The CDR3 runs 14 residues. Study findings and constraints: Fewer than 35 sequences, all CD8+ CDR3, were shared between patients and controls. For CD8+ Simpson's diversity, patients and controls showed no significant difference.

Sequenced: sorted CD4+, CD8+, or CD8+CD57+ T cells (not recorded which) from PBMCs. The source is a human donor with aplastic anemia. The rearrangement uses TRBV5-6 and TRBJ2-7; D unresolved. CDR3 bases: TGTGCCAGCAGCGGCGAGAGCGTAGCCTACGAGCAGTACTTC. It translates to CASSGESVAYEQYF. The full variable domain, completed using reference TRBV5-6 and TRBJ2-7, is DAGVTQSPTHLIKTRGQQVTLRCSPKSGHDTVSWYQQALGQGPQFIFQYYEEEERQRGNFPDRFSGHQFPNYSSELNVNALLLGDSALYLCASSGESVAYEQYFGPGTRLTVT.